The present entry profiles one TCR beta chain with its context. Which antigen it targets is not known. The input lacks base qualities; no much larger clone sits a single base away. Sequences MNHNS (CDR1) and SASEGT (CDR2) are obtained from the germline V gene. The V and J ends are trimmed by 8 bases and 3 bases, leaving 11 bases between them. The CDR3 starts with the cysteine, ends with the phenylalanine, and has 12 residues. The read is trimmed to its CDR3 DNA, 36 bases read in frame from base 1. In total, roughly 670 healthy bone marrow donors made up the cohort. At the time of sampling, all cohort members were nominally healthy, though unrecorded immune exposures were likely present. The donor tested CMV seropositive, placing the donor among the 290 or so seropositive members of the cohort. Every donor gave a peripheral blood sample, and the peripheral blood mononuclear cells from that sample were used for TCR beta sequencing. Genomic DNA extraction from the blood cell samples was performed with the Qiagen DNeasy Blood Extraction Kit.

The data were taken from a study of cytomegalovirus exposure and HLA in healthy donors (dated by TCRdb to 2017 to 2019). Some background on the complete study: An earlier analysis of about 530 of the donors reported about 280 Gb of sequence data and around 120 million unique TCR beta sequences obtained from approximately 180 million T cells. Roughly 300 gigabases of sequencing data and tens of millions of unique TCR sequences made up an early release that covered 500 to 650 HLA-typed donors. The genetic ancestry cluster associated with self-reported Caucasian donors included roughly 84% of the roughly 390 genotyped donors. The study aimed to test whether signatures of past pathogen exposure could be identified by cataloging public T cell receptors. The T cell repertoires of 550 to 850 subjects were profiled by immunosequencing and related to cytomegalovirus serostatus. In addition to the first cohort of 666 subjects, a separate validation cohort of 130 or so different subjects was used. To predict cytomegalovirus infection status, the study brought together high-throughput TCR immunosequencing, statistical association of individual TCRs with disease status, and machine learning. In a later analysis, previously published TCR beta repertoires from 666 donors were re-analyzed and high-resolution HLA genotyping was added so that TCR occurrence patterns could be studied. In the later analysis, no new phenotypic data were used to find candidate immune exposures; instead, reliance was placed on TCR beta sequences and their occurrence across donors. An earlier analysis of around 580 of the donors used high-throughput TCR beta sequencing to judge whether each TCR beta V gene segment behaved as functional or pseudogenic. Alongside the repertoire data, information on donor age, sex, ethnicity and CMV serostatus was compiled. Genome-wide SNP genotypes for about 65% of the 666 donors were used in a later genetic analysis, which treated that subset as a discovery cohort. All discovery cohort repertoires had been generated on a single sequencing platform. Both class I and class II loci were covered by HLA typing, at four-digit resolution. Typing coverage differed by locus: A, B, C, DRB1 and DQB1 were typed in roughly 629-630 donors, DQA1 in approximately 520, DPA1 in 600 to 610, and DPB1 in about 450. Four or five DR-DQ haplotypes were handled as single units for association and clustering because linkage in the cohort was strong. Among roughly 370 genotyped donors of the cohort, an average of approximately 240,000 unique TCR beta nucleotide sequences were sequenced per donor, around 20% of them non-productive.

Library construction relied on the immunoSEQ multiplex PCR assay. For the multiplex PCR, a mixture combining 60 forward primers for TCR Vbeta segments and 13 reverse primers for TCR Jbeta segments was used. A multiplex PCR assay on genomic DNA amplified the CDR3 region of rearranged TCR beta genes. On the Illumina HiSeq System, the amplified TCR beta libraries were sequenced as 87-base-pair reads. Under the source paper's analysis protocol: Across the 666 repertoires, a later analysis counted approximately 83 million unique TCR beta chains, some 11 million of which were shared by at least two donors. Raw reads were error-corrected and collapsed into unique sequences with a nearest-neighbor algorithm that merged closely related sequences to remove PCR and sequencing errors. V, D and J gene segments were assigned by aligning CDR3 sequences to IMGT reference sequences. For a sequence to be retained, at least a six-nucleotide match to both a V gene segment and a J gene segment was required. A rearrangement counted as productive if the CDR3 had no stop codons and remained in frame with V and J, and every other rearrangement counted as non-productive. Following IMGT convention, CDR3 was defined as the stretch from the second conserved V-encoded cysteine to the conserved J-encoded phenylalanine. Sequences without an unambiguous match to a single V gene segment were excluded from the earlier analysis of 450 to 750 of the donors. In an earlier analysis of 587 of the donors, a V segment was called functional when productive rearrangements were above 56.7%, and segregating when the standard deviation between donors exceeded 5%. To diagnose cytomegalovirus status from the catalog of TCR beta chain sequences, a statistical classification framework was built. In a later analysis, TCR nucleotide sequences were compared against IMGT/GENE-DB human TR gene sequences so that V and J genes could be assigned. A later analysis assigned CDR3 sequences and most-parsimonious VDJ recombination scenarios with the TCRdist pipeline. In a later analysis, each TCR beta chain was defined by its CDR3 amino acid sequence together with its V-gene family, and reads lacking a unique V-gene family were excluded. As a way to deal with suspected cross-contamination and a sequencing artifact, a later analysis dropped nearly 600 nucleotide sequences that were highly shared and had low generation probability. A later analysis calculated a clonal expansion index for each public chain from normalized within-repertoire ranks of inferred template counts. A later analysis computed generation probabilities with a VDJ recombination model fitted to out-of-frame rearrangements, and checked the results against IGoR. A later analysis scored TCR-TCR, TCR-HLA and TCR-CMV co-occurrence with hypergeometric tests, applying a repertoire-size bias correction to TCR pairs. To estimate false discovery rates, a later analysis permuted the HLA or CMV assignments 20 times. In a later analysis, co-occurring TCRs were grouped with DBSCAN, and TCRdist sequence similarity was added when clustering was performed within HLA-allele-positive subsets. Co-occurrence clustering excluded repertoires with fewer than 30,000 or more than 120,000 public chains, plus five with anomalous nucleotide sharing. TCRdb re-hosts the immuneACCESS table, in-frame sequences only. Its copies lack some clones; in the studies checked, an unresolved V gene accounts for under half of them, and the cause for the rest is not known. That table furnishes V, J and clone size, whereas the DNA furnished D and trimming. The sample data list 110,000 or so clones, and over 75% of these were observed just once. The top ten hold approximately 8.6% of the sample.

On the study overall, not on this receptor specifically: Specific HLA alleles were associated with 15,000 to 20,000 TCR beta sequences at a false discovery rate of 0.05 in a later analysis. Because some donors lacked HLA typing at each locus, the association tests relied only on the typed subset. According to a later analysis, TCR association rates differed among HLA loci, with DRB1 alleles showing the most associated TCRs and HLA-C alleles showing the fewest. In vitro tests confirmed that a few of the cytomegalovirus-associated TCR beta chains recognize cytomegalovirus antigens. When HLA alleles, especially DR and DQ, strongly co-occurred, attributing TCR associations to individual alleles was difficult. Presence/absence analyses assumed roughly uniform sequencing depth across donors, an assumption that may not hold. A later analysis found that HLA-associated TCR beta chains were more clonally expanded and had lower generation probabilities than equally common non-associated chains. Only TCR beta chains were sequenced in this cohort, and the absence of alpha or paired-chain data limited detectable features. A further reported finding was that TCR beta sequences accurately predicted the HLA-A and HLA-B alleles for most subjects in the first cohort. Because the 87-base-pair reads could not distinguish some IMGT-functional V segments, including TRBV6-2 and TRBV6-3, those segments were excluded. The earlier analysis of a few hundred of the donors excluded some 15 rarely observed V segments, including chromosome 9 orphons, because counts were too low. It was suggested by the authors that the approach could potentially be generalized to other disease states and immunological phenotypes. Correlated functional status among segregating V segments might reflect linkage disequilibrium, but an unknown experimental factor could not be ruled out. In the study, 150 to 200 TCR beta chains were listed as associated with cytomegalovirus. A later genetic analysis reported fewer N-insertions in productive TCRs among donors in an Asian-associated ancestry cluster than the roughly 700-donor mean. In a later analysis, most CMV-associated TCR beta chains were found to appear HLA-restricted, with HLA associations seemingly driven largely by CMV exposure. For the cohort, immune exposure information was limited to CMV serostatus. In an earlier analysis of about 600 of the donors, most TCR beta V segments appeared in productive rearrangements about 87% or about 30% of the time, broadly matching IMGT annotations. According to a later analysis, parvovirus B19, influenza, CMV and Epstein-Barr virus appeared linked to several top co-occurrence clusters. Across donors, most TCR sequences were observed very rarely, whereas some public TCRs were present in many individuals. In a later genetic analysis, a missense DCLRE1C variant was associated with V-gene and J-gene trimming of TCR beta chains, and the association was replicated in an independent cohort. A group of highly shared sequence variants was considered likely to be a technical artifact of the sequencing pipeline. The classifier was reported to diagnose cytomegalovirus status with high specificity and sensitivity in both the original and validation cohorts.

The sample was PBMCs. This clonotype was obtained from a woman aged 40-49 years in good health and CMV-seropositive. The sequence joins TRBV6-1 to TRBJ2-7, with TRBD1 perhaps the D gene, on 5 matching bases. This receptor carries the CDR3 CASGTGFYEQYF. The bases read TGTGCCAGCGGAACAGGCTTCTACGAGCAGTACTTC.